Listed here are 13 T cell receptor beta chains from one sample, sequenced in a study of T-cell memory formation after mild COVID-19. TCRdb recomputed calls from the 5' RACE reads with MiXCR, one row per CDR3 protein. Among 250,000 or so distinct CDR3 sequences, 8% to 9.5% were seen once, and the ten largest hold under 25%. The source material was PBMCs or a T cell subset sorted from them (not recorded which). The receptors derive from a man aged 18 to 30 who had mild COVID-19 (a few samples of this study predate the infection). Cell type and time point are not known.

This clonotype was seen a handful of times. This rearrangement joins TRBV5-1 to TRBJ1-2; 9 nucleotides align to TRBD1. V lost 0 bases and J lost 7; bases outside the gene matches: 7. The CDR3 length is 15 residues. Germline CDR1 is SGHRS and CDR2 is YFSETQ. CDR3 DNA sequence: TGCGCCAGCAGCTTGGAATCCGTGACAGGGGGTGGCTACACCTTC. This codes for CASSLESVTGGGYTF.

This clonotype has a count of ten or more. Sequence at one end of the junction differs from germline and may be a read error. The chain joins TRBV5-1 to TRBJ2-1, with D possibly being TRBD1 (6 bases). Germline-derived CDR1 and CDR2 are SGHRS and YFSETQ. The CDR3 is 14 residues long. The CDR3 nucleotides are TGCGCCAGCAGAACCCTGTACGGGGACACCGAAGGTGTCTTC. It translates to CASRTLYGDTEGVF.

The chain joins TRBV24-1 to TRBJ2-1, with 8 bases lining up with TRBD1. The CDR3 contains 17 residues. Germline loops: CDR1 KGHDR, CDR2 SFDVKD. The J segment lost 8 bases and the V segment lost 4 bases, leaving 15 bases of the junction unmatched. The CDR3 reads CATSEASGTGILDEQFF. CDR3 nucleotide sequence: TGTGCCACCAGTGAAGCCTCCGGGACAGGTATCCTTGATGAGCAGTTCTTC.

Only a few counts were recorded for this clonotype. The rearrangement joins TRBV15 to TRBJ2-3; no clear D gene. Trimming pared 4 bases from V and 6 bases from J, leaving 14 bases between. Germline V lookup: CDR1 LNHNV, CDR2 YYDKDF (reference sequence). The CDR3 consists of 14 residues. Here the CDR3 reads CATSIEESSDTQYF. CDR3 in DNA: TGTGCCACCAGCATCGAGGAGAGTTCTGATACGCAGTATTTT.

CDR3 in DNA: TGTGCCAGCAGTTACTCAGCGGGGGCCGCGAACACCGGGGAGCTGTTTTTT. It is translated as CASSYSAGAANTGELFF. This chain connects TRBV6-6 to TRBJ2-2; 8 positions match TRBD2. The J segment lost 0 bases and the V segment lost 0 bases, leaving 3 bases of the junction unmatched. The CDR3 length is 17 residues. The germline V gene encodes CDR1 MNHNY and CDR2 SVGAGI (reference sequence).

The chain combines TRBV27 with TRBJ2-7; 7 bases match TRBD2. Germline V gene data show CDR1 as MNHEY and CDR2 as SMNVEV (reference sequence). CDR3 length equals 14 residues. V lost 3 bases and J lost 3; bases outside the gene matches: 5. CDR3 protein: CASSLTSTDYEQYF. As DNA, the CDR3 is TGTGCCAGCAGTTTGACTAGCACAGACTACGAGCAGTACTTC.

This clonotype was seen only a few times. V gene TRBV6-2 or TRBV6-3 combines with J gene TRBJ2-1; D not resolved. The V gene lost 1 base and the J gene lost 4 bases, with 5 bases spanning the gap. Per germline, CDR1 MNHEY and CDR2 SVGEGT. The CDR3 loop spans 13 amino acids. Here the CDR3 reads CASSYFSYNEQFF. CDR3 in DNA: TGTGCCAGCAGTTACTTCAGTTACAATGAGCAGTTCTTC.

This chain joins TRBV7-9 and TRBJ1-4; the D is unclear. Germline-derived CDR1 and CDR2 are SEHNR and FQNEAQ (reference sequence). The length of the CDR3 is 14 residues. V lost 3 bases and J lost 8, with 13 bases in between. The CDR3 spells CASSLWQDDEKLFF. The CDR3 DNA reads as TGTGCCAGCAGCTTGTGGCAGGATGACGAAAAACTGTTTTTT.

This clonotype occurred many times. The chain recombines TRBV3-1 with TRBJ2-7; D gene uncertain. V lost 4 bases and J lost 7, with 11 bases in between. The V gene's germline CDR1 is LGHDT and CDR2 YNNKEL (reference sequence). This CDR3 comprises 12 residues. The CDR3 loop is CASSPRVGEQYV. DNA for the CDR3: TGTGCCAGCAGCCCGCGTGTAGGGGAGCAGTACGTC.

This clonotype has more than one count but fewer than ten. The rearrangement links TRBV11-2 to TRBJ2-7; 10 bases line up with TRBD1. The V segment lost 7 bases and the J segment 6 bases; nucleotides outside the gene matches: 9. Germline V lookup: CDR1 SGHAT, CDR2 FQNNGV. The CDR3 spans 14 residues. CDR3 protein: CASNEGQGSREQYF. The CDR3 coding sequence is TGTGCCAGCAATGAGGGACAGGGGTCCCGCGAGCAGTACTTC. The variable domain in full, with the rest retrieved from reference TRBV11-2 and TRBJ2-7, is EAGVAQSPRYKIIEKRQSVAFWCNPISGHATLYWYQQILGQGPKLLIQFQNNGVVDDSQLPKDRFSAERLKGVDSTLKIQPAKLEDSAVYLCASNEGQGSREQYFGPGTRLTVT.

This clonotype was seen a few times. The V and J genes are TRBV4-3 and TRBJ2-1; 7 positions match TRBD2. CDR1 is LGHNA and CDR2 is YSLEER in the germline V gene. The V gene end was trimmed by 4 bases and the J gene end by 2 bases; junction bases not matched to a gene: 11. CDR3 length equals 17 residues. As DNA, the CDR3 is TGCGCCAGCAGCCCTAACCGGGCGGGGGTGACCTACAATGAGCAGTTCTTC. As protein: CASSPNRAGVTYNEQFF.

This clonotype was seen a few times. The chain couples TRBV5-6 to TRBJ2-3, with D possibly being TRBD1 (6 bases). V was pared by 0 bases and J by 3 bases, with 17 bases between. The germline V gene encodes CDR1 SGHDT and CDR2 YYEEEE. This CDR3 comprises 17 residues. In DNA, the CDR3 is TGTGCCAGCAGCTTGGGCCCCGGGACACCGAGGACAGATACGCAGTATTTT. As protein: CASSLGPGTPRTDTQYF.

There are many counts of this clonotype. The chain joins TRBV5-1 to TRBJ1-6, with 7 bases matching TRBD1. Germline V gene data show CDR1 as SGHRS and CDR2 as YFSETQ. V lost 3 bases, J lost 9 bases, and 6 bases stayed unmatched. This CDR3 spans 14 amino acids. CDR3 DNA: TGCGCCAGCAGCTCTGGACAGGCATCTTCACCCCTCCACTTT. This encodes CASSSGQASSPLHF.